The clone carrying this T cell receptor (beta chain) was recorded at least ten times. This specimen belongs to a study of T cells in Graves' hyperthyroidism and ophthalmopathy. Stable disease denoted Graves' hyperthyroidism without ophthalmopathy progression within 18 months. Diagnoses used clinical symptoms, serum thyroxine and TRAb, thyroid ultrasound and orbital computed tomography. The CDR3 runs to 16 residues. V lost 6 bases to trimming and J lost 0 bases; unmatched junction nucleotides: 5. Germline loops: CDR1 DFQATT, CDR2 SNEGSKA (reference sequence). TCR beta CDR3 sequences were amplified from RNA transcripts. When the TCR CDR3 underwent first-round RT-PCR, the HTBI primer set was used. From the multiplex PCR reads, TCRdb called clonotypes with MiXCR, one entry per CDR3 protein. Among approximately 210,000 distinct CDR3 sequences listed, more than 15% were seen once.

The clonotype comes from a man aged 45-65 years with Graves' hyperthyroidism. The chain joins TRBV20-1 to TRBJ2-1; TRBD2 aligns across 13 bases. The sequenced sample consisted of blood. CDR3 residues: CSAKGLAGFSYNEQFF. The CDR3 region has the DNA TGCAGTGCAAAGGGACTAGCGGGATTCTCCTACAATGAGCAGTTCTTC.